The following is a TCR beta chain sequence with its context. This sample was included in a study of T cells after somatic rescue of genetic block. Sequenced by immunoSEQ multiplex PCR; TCRdb stores in-frame clones only, minus some. The repertoire holds more than 9,500 clones, with less than 80% as singletons. The sequence derives from a boy younger than 18. The sequencing sample was made of peripheral blood mononuclear cells (PBMCs).

In DNA, the CDR3 is TGTGCCAGCTCATCCGCCGATCAGCCCCAGCATTTT. Residues: CASSSADQPQHF. This sequence joins TRBV18 and TRBJ1-5; D gene unclear. Trimming took off 5 bases at V and 5 bases at J, with 7 bases between the two ends. The CDR3 runs 12 residues. CDR1 is KGHSH, CDR2 LQKENI, per germline. The whole variable domain, filled in from reference TRBV18 and TRBJ1-5, reads NAGVMQNPRHLVRRRGQEARLRCSPMKGHSHVYWYRQLPEEGLKFMVYLQKENIIDESGMPKERFSAEFPKEGPSILRIQQVVRGDSAAYFCASSSADQPQHFGDGTRLSIL.